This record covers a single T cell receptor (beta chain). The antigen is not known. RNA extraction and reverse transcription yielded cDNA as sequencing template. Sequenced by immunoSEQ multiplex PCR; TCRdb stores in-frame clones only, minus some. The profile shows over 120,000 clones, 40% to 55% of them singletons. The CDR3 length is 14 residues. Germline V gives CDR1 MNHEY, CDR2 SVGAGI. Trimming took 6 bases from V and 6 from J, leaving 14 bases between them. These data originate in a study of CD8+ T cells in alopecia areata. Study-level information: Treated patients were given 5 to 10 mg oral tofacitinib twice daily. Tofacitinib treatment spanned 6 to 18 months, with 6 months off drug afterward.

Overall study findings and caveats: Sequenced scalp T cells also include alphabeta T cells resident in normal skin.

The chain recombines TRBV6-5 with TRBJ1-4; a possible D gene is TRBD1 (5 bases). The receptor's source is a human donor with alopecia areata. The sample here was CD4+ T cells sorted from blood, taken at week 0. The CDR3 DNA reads TGTGCCAGCAGCCCCGGACATGGGGATGAAAAACTGTTTTTT. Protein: CASSPGHGDEKLFF.